This is a list of T cell receptor beta chains from one sample in a study of blood T cell repertoires in COVID-19. Clones were sequenced by immunoSEQ multiplex PCR, and TCRdb holds only the in-frame ones, with some missing. Among 150,000 or so clones listed, approximately 80% were seen once. The sequenced sample consisted of PBMCs or T cells enriched from blood (not recorded which). The receptors derive from a man aged 50 to 60 who had recovered from COVID-19. Each CDR3 is given with its conserved first and last residue. Fields, in order: J gene, V gene, D gene, clone size, CDR3 protein, CDR3 DNA. A D gene is named only where the DNA matches it firmly. Clone size is given for some rows only: seen once, a few or many times, or a class if the clone is expanded.

J: TRBJ1-1; V: TRBV12-5; D: .; size: .; CDR3: CASGFSGEGTEAFF; DNA: TGTGCTAGTGGTTTTTCAGGGGAGGGCACTGAAGCTTTCTTT
J: TRBJ1-2; V: TRBV9; D: .; size: .; CDR3: CASSSRGGDPNYGYTF; DNA: TGTGCCAGCAGCTCCCGAGGGGGGGATCCCAACTATGGCTACACCTTC
J: TRBJ1-1; V: TRBV18; D: .; size: .; CDR3: CASSPSQGRGNTEAFF; DNA: TGTGCCAGCTCACCATCCCAGGGGAGGGGGAACACTGAAGCTTTCTTT
J: TRBJ2-5; V: TRBV12-3/TRBV12-4; D: .; size: .; CDR3: CASSLTKQGPYF; DNA: TGTGCCAGCAGCCTAACTAAACAGGGCCCGTACTTC
J: TRBJ2-2; V: TRBV2; D: TRBD2; size: .; CDR3: CASRGGLAGAGELFF; DNA: TGTGCCAGCAGGGGAGGGCTAGCGGGGGCCGGGGAGCTGTTTTTT
J: TRBJ1-2; V: TRBV18; D: .; size: .; CDR3: CASSGQTPNYGYTF; DNA: TGTGCCAGCTCAGGACAGACCCCTAACTATGGCTACACCTTC
J: TRBJ1-3; V: TRBV28; D: .; size: .; CDR3: CASSEDRNSGNTIYF; DNA: TGTGCCAGCAGTGAAGACAGGAACTCTGGAAACACCATATATTTT
J: TRBJ2-1; V: TRBV4-1; D: TRBD2; size: .; CDR3: CASSQPGRKRGGLDEQFF; DNA: TGCGCCAGCAGCCAGCCCGGAAGGAAGCGGGGGGGCCTCGATGAGCAGTTCTTC
J: TRBJ1-6; V: TRBV6-2/TRBV6-3; D: TRBD1; size: .; CDR3: CASSYSGQVHSPLHF; DNA: TGTGCCAGCAGTTACTCGGGACAGGTTCATTCACCCCTCCACTTT
J: TRBJ1-2; V: TRBV15; D: .; size: .; CDR3: CATSRERSNYGYTF; DNA: TGTGCCACCAGCAGAGAAAGAAGCAACTATGGCTACACCTTC
J: TRBJ1-4; V: TRBV6-1; D: TRBD1; size: .; CDR3: CASSEAAGTGREKLFF; DNA: TGTGCCAGCAGTGAAGCTGCCGGGACAGGGCGGGAAAAACTGTTTTTT
J: TRBJ1-6; V: TRBV24-1; D: TRBD1; size: once; CDR3: CATSDGTAKNSPLHF; DNA: TGTGCCACCAGTGATGGGACAGCCAAAAATTCACCCCTCCACTTT
J: TRBJ1-2; V: TRBV3-1/TRBV3-2; D: .; size: .; CDR3: CASSPEWGRGGYTF; DNA: TGTGCCAGCAGCCCTGAATGGGGCCGCGGTGGCTACACCTTC
J: TRBJ2-3; V: TRBV2; D: TRBD1; size: .; CDR3: CASSGGQGIDTQYF; DNA: TGTGCCAGCAGTGGGGGACAGGGAATAGATACGCAGTATTTT
J: TRBJ2-7; V: TRBV4-2; D: TRBD1; size: .; CDR3: CASSQMTGGTYEQYF; DNA: TGTGCCAGCAGCCAGATGACAGGGGGAACCTACGAGCAGTACTTC
J: TRBJ2-5; V: TRBV7-9; D: .; size: .; CDR3: CASSLELPQETQYF; DNA: TGTGCCAGCAGCTTAGAACTACCACAAGAGACCCAGTACTTC
J: TRBJ2-4; V: TRBV7-3; D: .; size: .; CDR3: CASSFAGLGNIQYF; DNA: TGTGCCAGCAGCTTTGCGGGGCTAGGAAACATTCAGTACTTC